The source of this T cell receptor (beta chain) is a study of OX40 agonist ivuxolimab in advanced cancers. Looking at the study overall: Patients got intravenous ivuxolimab at 0.01 to 10 mg/kg every 2 weeks. Prior anti-PD-1, anti-PD-L1 or anti-CTLA-4 therapy did not bar entry, and about 40% had some. Whole-study results and caveats: More expanded clones were seen, on average, in CD8+ T cells than in CD4+.

Turning to this clone: Its target is not known.

Generated by immunoSEQ multiplex PCR, the TCRdb table keeps only in-frame clones and is missing some. Among roughly 30,000 clones listed, 92% were seen once. Systemic immunosuppression or autoimmune disease history was grounds to exclude patients. The V and J ends lost 4 bases and 4 bases, in that order; junction bases with no gene match: 6. The V gene's germline CDR1 is SGHDN and CDR2 FVKESK. This CDR3 spans 14 amino acids. The clonotype originates from an adult with an advanced solid tumor such as melanoma, head and neck, liver or kidney cancer. The V and J genes are TRBV14 and TRBJ1-2, with 7 bases fitting TRBD1. The source material was CD4+ or CD8+ T cells sorted from blood, sampled in a trial of the OX40 agonist ivuxolimab. The DNA for the CDR3 is TGTGCCAGCAGCCGGACTAGGACAGGCTATGGCTACACCTTC. Translation: CASSRTRTGYGYTF.